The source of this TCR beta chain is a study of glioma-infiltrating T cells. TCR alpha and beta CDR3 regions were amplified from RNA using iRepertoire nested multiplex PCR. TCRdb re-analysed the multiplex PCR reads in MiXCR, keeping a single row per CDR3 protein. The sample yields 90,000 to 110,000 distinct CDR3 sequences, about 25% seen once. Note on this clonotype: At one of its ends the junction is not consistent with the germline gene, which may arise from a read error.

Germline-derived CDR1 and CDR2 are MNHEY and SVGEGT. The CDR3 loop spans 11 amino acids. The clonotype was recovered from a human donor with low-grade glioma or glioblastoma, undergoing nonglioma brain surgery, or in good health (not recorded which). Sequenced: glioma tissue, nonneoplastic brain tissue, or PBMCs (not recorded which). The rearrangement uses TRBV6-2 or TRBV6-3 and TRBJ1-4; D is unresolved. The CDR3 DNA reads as TGTGCCAGAAGCGTAATGAGGAAACTGGTTTTT. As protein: CARSVMRKLVF.